This T cell receptor (beta chain) was documented in a study of blood T cell repertoires in COVID-19. For the study at large: COVID-19 samples collected from the United States, Italy and Spain covered acute and convalescent phases.

The CDR3 is made up of 14 amino acids. V was shortened by 4 bases and J by 4 bases, with 13 bases between the two germline ends. CDR1 is LGHDT and CDR2 is YNNKEL in the germline V gene (reference sequence). Sequencing was performed with immunoSEQ multiplex PCR; in TCRdb, only in-frame clones are kept and a portion is missing. The sample includes 55,000 to 75,000 clones, about 81% seen only once; the top ten take approximately 14%. Input material: peripheral blood. The TCR comes from a man at least 80 years old with acute or convalescent COVID-19. V and J are TRBV3-1 (or the pseudogene TRBV3-2) and TRBJ2-5, with D possibly TRBD1 on 5 matching bases. The chain's CDR3 is CASSRSTVGETQYF. The CDR3 nucleotides read TGTGCCAGCAGCCGCTCGACAGTGGGAGAGACCCAGTACTTC.